This T cell receptor beta chain was recovered during a study of T cells in tuberculosis. Turning to the study itself: IGRA-negative adolescents, IGRA-positive adolescents with latent tuberculosis and adults with active tuberculosis formed this South African cohort. Samples predate treatment or fall within its first 7 days.

Overall study results and limits: Smaller distances to GMM-specific TCRs suggested their expansion in active tuberculosis. The TCR-beta difference was not significant; alpha differences partly reflected length.

Using immunoSEQ multiplex PCR, the repertoire was profiled, and TCRdb retains in-frame clones only, with some absent. The sample lists tens of thousands of clones, roughly 95% occurring once. Sample time point: new active TB diagnosis, blood taken before or within 7 days of starting treatment. About this clone itself: Its cognate antigen is unknown.

The CDR3 sequence is 16 residues long. V was pared by 4 bases and J by 0 bases, with 17 bases between. Germline V CDR1 and CDR2: SGHNT, YYREEE (reference sequence). The sequence was obtained from an adult with tuberculosis. The J gene is TRBJ2-7, the V gene TRBV5-4, with D possibly being TRBD1 (5 bases). The sample in question was PBMCs, obtained at tuberculosis diagnosis. CDR3 in DNA: TGTGCCAGCAGCCGCGACGTGGGGCCGAGCTCCTACGAGCAGTACTTC. Translating it yields CASSRDVGPSSYEQYF.